These T cell receptor beta chains were read from a single sample in a study of technical replicates of blood from a few donors. The repertoire was sequenced with immunoSEQ multiplex PCR; TCRdb's copy has only in-frame clones and lacks some. The profile covers roughly 65,000 clones, with around 85% appearing a single time and approximately 4.8% taken by the ten largest. Material for sequencing was PBMCs. These receptors came from a human donor in good health. Some clones in this sample may be carry-over from other donors' samples. Each CDR3 is given with its conserved first and last residue. Fields, in order: V gene, J gene, CDR3 protein.

v_gene: TRBV6-6
j_gene: TRBJ1-5
CDR3aa: CASSLRQGVQPQHF

v_gene: TRBV7-6
j_gene: TRBJ2-7
CDR3aa: CASSLGLAGFEQYF

v_gene: TRBV5-1
j_gene: TRBJ2-7
CDR3aa: CASSLAIGGSYEQYF

v_gene: TRBV5-6
j_gene: TRBJ2-2
CDR3aa: CASSRPHRGGELFF

v_gene: TRBV20-1
j_gene: TRBJ1-1
CDR3aa: CSATGQREAFF

v_gene: TRBV15
j_gene: TRBJ2-7
CDR3aa: CATSRDRGRSEQYF

v_gene: TRBV23-1
j_gene: TRBJ2-3
CDR3aa: CASQGADTQYF

v_gene: TRBV19
j_gene: TRBJ1-5
CDR3aa: CASRPTLYGGRDQPQHF

v_gene: TRBV30
j_gene: TRBJ2-7
CDR3aa: CASQTSHQGEQYF

v_gene: TRBV12-5
j_gene: TRBJ1-4
CDR3aa: CASGRSGANEKLFF

v_gene: TRBV7-2
j_gene: TRBJ2-7
CDR3aa: CASSAFIWTGKNEQYF

v_gene: TRBV11-3
j_gene: TRBJ2-1
CDR3aa: CASSLSRFGTPGNEQFF

v_gene: TRBV10-3
j_gene: TRBJ1-1
CDR3aa: CAIRGVGGSEAFF

v_gene: TRBV7-3
j_gene: TRBJ1-2
CDR3aa: CASSLTDGAGYTF

v_gene: TRBV5-4
j_gene: TRBJ2-3
CDR3aa: CASSPEGTDTQYF

v_gene: TRBV9
j_gene: TRBJ2-7
CDR3aa: CASSNKLAGTIYEQYF

v_gene: TRBV2
j_gene: TRBJ2-7
CDR3aa: CASSKGYEQYF

v_gene: TRBV5-4
j_gene: TRBJ1-6
CDR3aa: CASSTRGINSPLHF

v_gene: TRBV5-1
j_gene: TRBJ2-7
CDR3aa: CASSPSRDTLQQYF

v_gene: TRBV7-2
j_gene: TRBJ1-5
CDR3aa: CASSFTGNNQPQHF

v_gene: TRBV5-1
j_gene: TRBJ2-7
CDR3aa: CASSELAGSSYEQYF

v_gene: TRBV7-2
j_gene: TRBJ1-2
CDR3aa: CASSYTGGGGYTF

v_gene: TRBV7-9
j_gene: TRBJ1-5
CDR3aa: CASSLAGDLQPQHF

v_gene: TRBV7-8
j_gene: TRBJ1-2
CDR3aa: CASSLVRSEGYGYTF

v_gene: TRBV5-1
j_gene: TRBJ2-3
CDR3aa: CASSKETGSTQYF

v_gene: TRBV29-1
j_gene: TRBJ2-7
CDR3aa: CSVEAFYEQYF

v_gene: TRBV6-1
j_gene: TRBJ1-2
CDR3aa: CASSGTENYGYTF

v_gene: TRBV19
j_gene: TRBJ1-6
CDR3aa: CASSISQGDNSPLHF

v_gene: TRBV7-8
j_gene: TRBJ2-1
CDR3aa: CASSPQLAGVNEQFF

v_gene: TRBV7-2
j_gene: TRBJ2-5
CDR3aa: CASSLSGGAPTQYF

v_gene: TRBV27
j_gene: TRBJ2-1
CDR3aa: CASILRGTSSYNEQFF

v_gene: TRBV15
j_gene: TRBJ1-4
CDR3aa: CATSRLGTGEANEKLFF

v_gene: TRBV4-2
j_gene: TRBJ1-5
CDR3aa: CASSQEVAGNQPQHF

v_gene: TRBV5-1
j_gene: TRBJ1-2
CDR3aa: CASSLDTGVGGYTF

v_gene: TRBV6-5
j_gene: TRBJ1-1
CDR3aa: CASRQMVQSNTEAFF

v_gene: TRBV7-2
j_gene: TRBJ2-7
CDR3aa: CASSQQGQEQYF

v_gene: TRBV25-1
j_gene: TRBJ2-5
CDR3aa: CASSQGGAPETQYF

v_gene: TRBV29-1
j_gene: TRBJ1-2
CDR3aa: CSAGSTADSNYGYTF

v_gene: TRBV2
j_gene: TRBJ2-3
CDR3aa: CASSFTSGGTQYF

v_gene: TRBV5-6
j_gene: TRBJ1-5
CDR3aa: CASSTRDRVSVQPQHF

v_gene: TRBV19
j_gene: TRBJ2-1
CDR3aa: CASTTKSGGRPSEQFF

v_gene: TRBV11-3
j_gene: TRBJ2-7
CDR3aa: CASSLTGKEEQYF

v_gene: TRBV7-8
j_gene: TRBJ2-7
CDR3aa: CASSEDLAGSKEQYF

v_gene: TRBV6-6
j_gene: TRBJ2-7
CDR3aa: CASSLVPLSYEQYF

v_gene: TRBV4-3
j_gene: TRBJ1-3
CDR3aa: CASGGTDGNTIYF

v_gene: TRBV10-3
j_gene: TRBJ1-1
CDR3aa: CAISDPGQGGAFF

v_gene: TRBV7-2
j_gene: TRBJ1-5
CDR3aa: CASSFNNQPQHF

v_gene: TRBV5-6
j_gene: TRBJ2-3
CDR3aa: CASSSSGSSDTQYF

v_gene: TRBV27
j_gene: TRBJ2-3
CDR3aa: CASRKTAGTSAGLYF

v_gene: TRBV13
j_gene: TRBJ2-4
CDR3aa: CASSFSGTGNIQYF

v_gene: TRBV10-1
j_gene: TRBJ1-1
CDR3aa: CASSESKDISEAFF

v_gene: TRBV4-1
j_gene: TRBJ2-3
CDR3aa: CASNLFPIPFTDTQYF

v_gene: TRBV2
j_gene: TRBJ2-7
CDR3aa: CASSVSGDLYEQYF